This T cell receptor beta chain is from a study of control samples from healthy donors and cancer patients. TCRdb keeps only in-frame clones here, not all; method: immunoSEQ multiplex PCR. Among 85,000 to 90,000 clones, around nine tenths were seen once, and the ten largest hold under 25%. V lost 0 bases, J lost 2 bases, and 8 bases lay in between. This CDR3 region has 15 residues. The germline CDR1 and CDR2 sequences are LGHDT and YNNKEL (reference sequence). The source of this sequence is a man aged 30-40 years in good health. V and J are TRBV3-1 (or the pseudogene TRBV3-2) and TRBJ1-5; D gene unclear. Sequenced input: blood. CDR3 bases: TGTGCCAGCAGCCAAGACAACGGGCGCAATCAGCCCCAGCATTTT. Translated, it gives CASSQDNGRNQPQHF.